The 11 T cell receptor beta chains in this list originate from one sample, sequenced in a study of blood T cell repertoires in COVID-19. The assay was immunoSEQ multiplex PCR, and TCRdb's table has in-frame clones only and misses some. Of 400,000 to 550,000 clones listed, nearly 90% are singletons. The sequenced material came from PBMCs or T cells enriched from blood (not recorded which). All receptors derive from a woman under 30 with acute COVID-19.

In this sample, this clone turned up once. The identical CDR3 is also encoded by other nucleotide sequences in the sample. The V gene is TRBV9, the J gene TRBJ2-1, with 10 bases aligning to TRBD2. Trimming cost V 0 bases and J 7 bases; bases outside gene matches: 4. Looked up from germline, CDR1 is SGDLS and CDR2 is YYNGEE. This CDR3 is 15 amino acids long. This CDR3 is CASSVGLAGVNEQFF. CDR3 nucleotides: TGTGCCAGCAGCGTAGGTCTAGCGGGAGTAAATGAGCAGTTCTTC.

The chain employs TRBV12-3 or TRBV12-4 and TRBJ1-5; D may be TRBD1 (5 bases). The CDR3 contains 13 residues. V was clipped by 1 base and J by 6 bases, with 7 bases between them. CDR3 sequence reads: CASSLGGPQPQHF. CDR3 coding DNA: TGTGCCAGCAGTTTAGGGGGCCCTCAGCCCCAGCATTTT.

The gene calls are TRBV5-5 and TRBJ2-7; D ambiguous. V was cut by 1 base and J by 6 bases, with 8 bases left in between. The length of the CDR3 is 12 residues. The V gene's germline CDR1 is SGHKS and CDR2 YYEKEE (reference sequence). The DNA for the CDR3 is TGTGCCAGCAGCTTGCTATTGAGCGAGCAGTACTTC. It is translated as CASSLLLSEQYF.

This clone occurred once. The J gene is TRBJ2-1, the V gene TRBV20-1; D is unresolved. The CDR3 is 12 residues long. Germline assignment: CDR1 DFQATT and CDR2 SNEGSKA (reference sequence). V dropped 3 bases and J dropped 8 bases, with 11 bases sitting between them. This CDR3 reads CSASSREDEQFF. The DNA of the CDR3 is TGCAGTGCTAGTTCCCGTGAGGATGAGCAGTTCTTC.

The CDR3 nucleotides read TGTGCCAGCAGCTTAGAAGGGACTAGCATGGAGACCCAGTACTTC. Protein product: CASSLEGTSMETQYF. The chain employs TRBV7-9 and TRBJ2-5, with 9 bases aligning to TRBD2. Germline V gene data show CDR1 as SEHNR and CDR2 as FQNEAQ (reference sequence). The trim removed 1 base at V and 5 bases at J, leaving 5 bases unmatched. The CDR3 consists of 15 residues.

CDR3 DNA: TGTGCAAGTCGCTTAGCGGCGGGACTAGCGATAGATACGCAGTATTTT. Translation gives CASRLAAGLAIDTQYF. The chain combines TRBV12-2 with TRBJ2-3; the D call TRBD2 from the table was never checked on the DNA. TRBV12-2 is listed as a pseudogene. The length of the CDR3 is 16 residues.

V and J are TRBV6-5 and TRBJ2-1; the match to TRBD2 covers 11 bases. J was trimmed by 5 bases and V by 4 bases; bases with no gene match: 7. CDR1 is MNHEY, CDR2 SVGAGI, per germline. CDR3 length equals 16 residues. This CDR3 reads CASSWTGTSGDNEQFF. CDR3 DNA: TGTGCCAGCAGTTGGACCGGGACTAGCGGTGACAATGAGCAGTTCTTC.

The sample holds one count of this clone. The genes are TRBV9 and TRBJ2-1; 11 bases agree with TRBD2. The V segment lost 0 bases and the J segment 9 bases; nucleotides outside the gene matches: 14. The CDR3 has 18 residues. CDR1 is SGDLS, CDR2 YYNGEE, per germline. CDR3 in amino acids: CASSVVAGGKGSISEQFF. The CDR3, as DNA: TGTGCCAGCAGCGTAGTAGCGGGAGGGAAAGGTAGTATCAGTGAGCAGTTCTTC. The whole variable domain, remainder taken from reference TRBV9 and TRBJ2-1, is DSGVTQTPKHLITATGQRVTLRCSPRSGDLSVYWYQQSLDQGLQFLIQYYNGEERAKGNILERFSAQQFPDLHSELNLSSLELGDSALYFCASSVVAGGKGSISEQFFGPGTRLTVL.

The gene calls are TRBV5-1 and TRBJ2-7, with 7 positions matching TRBD1. This CDR3 has 16 amino acids. The germline V gene has CDR1 SGHRS and CDR2 YFSETQ. J gave up 6 bases and V 4 bases, and 16 bases lay outside the gene matches. For the CDR3, the DNA is TGCGCCAGCAGCCGCAGTGGGCAGGGGGTATCTCGCGAGCAGTACTTC. Its translation: CASSRSGQGVSREQYF.

Comment on this clone: The junction shows a germline mismatch at one end, possibly a read error. The rearrangement links TRBV6-1 to TRBJ1-5; 9 bases align to TRBD1. Germline V gives CDR1 MNHNS, CDR2 SASEGT. There are 16 residues in the CDR3. The CDR3 DNA reads as TGTGCCAGCAGGGAAGCCGGGACAGGGTCCAATCAGCCCCAGCATTTT. Protein sequence: CASREAGTGSNQPQHF.

This chain joins TRBV7-8 and TRBJ2-3; 7 bases map to TRBD1. CDR3 length: 15 amino acids. The V gene end was trimmed by 2 bases and the J gene end by 3 bases; junction bases not matched to a gene: 5. In germline, CDR1 is SGHVS, CDR2 FQNEAQ. The CDR3 sequence is CASSLTQGWTDTQYF. DNA of the CDR3: TGTGCCAGCAGCTTAACACAGGGGTGGACAGATACGCAGTATTTT.